This entry concerns a single T cell receptor beta chain. Sequencing used immunoSEQ multiplex PCR; TCRdb keeps in-frame clones, though not all of them. The sample records approximately 390,000 clones, around 87% being singletons. Seattle enrolled patients during active infection and tracked them longitudinally. This entry is derived from a study of blood T cell repertoires in COVID-19. Study details: T cells, B-cell-depleted T cells, or PBMCs provided the cDNA or gDNA that served as material.

The germline V gene has CDR1 LNHDA and CDR2 SQIVND (reference sequence). Deletions cut 1 base from V and 2 bases from J, with 6 bases between. The CDR3 loop spans 13 amino acids. The J gene is TRBJ2-7, the V gene TRBV19, with D tentatively TRBD1 (5 bases). The sequencing input was peripheral blood. The TCR was taken from a woman in her sixties or seventies with COVID-19, enrolled during active disease. CDR3 loop: CASSIGQPYEQYF. DNA for the CDR3: TGTGCCAGTAGTATAGGACAGCCCTACGAGCAGTACTTC.